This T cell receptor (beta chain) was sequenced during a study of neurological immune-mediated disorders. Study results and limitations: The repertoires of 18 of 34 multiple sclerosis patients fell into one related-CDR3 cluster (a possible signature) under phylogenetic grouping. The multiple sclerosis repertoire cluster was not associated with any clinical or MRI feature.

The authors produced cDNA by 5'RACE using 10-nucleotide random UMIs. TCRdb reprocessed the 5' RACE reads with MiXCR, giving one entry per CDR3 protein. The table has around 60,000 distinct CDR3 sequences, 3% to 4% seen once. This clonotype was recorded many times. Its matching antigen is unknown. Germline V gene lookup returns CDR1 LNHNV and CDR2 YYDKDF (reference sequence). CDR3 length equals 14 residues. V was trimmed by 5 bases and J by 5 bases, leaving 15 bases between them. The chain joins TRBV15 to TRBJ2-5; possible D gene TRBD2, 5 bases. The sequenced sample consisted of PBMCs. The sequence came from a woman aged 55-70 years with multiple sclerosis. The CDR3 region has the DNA TGTGCCACCAGCCCCCGGACCGGGGATGAGACCCAGTACTTC. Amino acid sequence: CATSPRTGDETQYF. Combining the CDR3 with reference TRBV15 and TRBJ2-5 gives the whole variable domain DAMVIQNPRYQVTQFGKPVTLSCSQTLNHNVMYWYQQKSSQAPKLLFHYYDKDFNNEADTPDNFQSRRPNTSFCFLDIRSPGLGDTAMYLCATSPRTGDETQYFGPGTRLLVL.